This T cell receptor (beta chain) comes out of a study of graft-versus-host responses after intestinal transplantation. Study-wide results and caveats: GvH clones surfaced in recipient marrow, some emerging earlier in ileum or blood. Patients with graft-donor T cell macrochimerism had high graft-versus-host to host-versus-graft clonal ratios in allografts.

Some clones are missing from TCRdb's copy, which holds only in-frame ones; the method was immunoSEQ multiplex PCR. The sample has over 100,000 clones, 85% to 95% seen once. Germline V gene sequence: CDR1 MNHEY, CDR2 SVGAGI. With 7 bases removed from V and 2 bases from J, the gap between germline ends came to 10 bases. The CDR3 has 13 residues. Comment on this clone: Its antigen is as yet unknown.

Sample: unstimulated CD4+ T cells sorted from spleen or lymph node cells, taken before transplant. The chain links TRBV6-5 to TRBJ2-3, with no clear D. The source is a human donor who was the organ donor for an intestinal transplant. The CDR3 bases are TGTGCCAGCACAGGAGACCTCACAGATACGCAGTATTTT. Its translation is CASTGDLTDTQYF.